What follows is one T cell receptor beta chain and its context. What it recognizes is unknown. CDR3 length: 13 amino acids. The ends lost 10 bases at V and 8 bases at J; junction bases unmatched: 11. Germline CDR1 reads MNHEY; CDR2 reads SMNVEV (reference sequence). These data come from a study of cytomegalovirus exposure and HLA in healthy donors. The study, taken as a whole, reports: High sensitivity and specificity were reportedly achieved when the classifier diagnosed cytomegalovirus status.

The PCR employed 60 Vbeta primers together with 13 Jbeta primers. In the original processing: There were about 80 million unique TCR beta chains by a later count, and approximately 10 million of them were shared. Method: immunoSEQ multiplex PCR; TCRdb's copy keeps in-frame clones and lacks some. V and J calls plus clone size are reproduced from that table; the DNA served to infer D and trimming. Counted here are 120,000 to 150,000 clones, more than 60% occurring once; the ten biggest clones make up approximately 8.8%. Sequencing was carried out using PBMCs. The TCR sequence derives from a woman aged 50 to 60 in good health and CMV-seropositive. V gene TRBV27 combines with J gene TRBJ1-2, with 9 bases matching TRBD1. This chain's CDR3 is CATYNRGRRGYTF. The CDR3, as DNA: TGTGCCACCTATAACAGGGGGCGCCGAGGCTACACCTTC.